This T cell receptor (beta chain) was obtained from a study of response to subunit inactivated influenza vaccine (dated by TCRdb to 2017 to 2018). For the wider study: Deep quantitative profiling of the T cell receptor repertoire was used in the study to follow responses to a trivalent subunit inactivated influenza vaccine.

The paper's findings and limits, for the study overall: The authors suggested that each seasonal influenza vaccination may recruit only a limited number of new T cells.

V is shortened by 3 bases, J by 0 bases, and the region joining them spans 3 bases. Taken from cysteine to phenylalanine, the CDR3 has 12 residues. CDR3 DNA only is kept here, 36 bases in frame from base 1. From the germline V gene (reference sequence), CDR1 is SEHNR and CDR2 is FQNEAQ. In its sample, this clonotype comes out as medium-sized (0.01 to 0.1%). Its antigen remains unidentified. Per-base quality was not reported, and no clone a single base away is much larger than it. Library preparation used RT-PCR. Sequenced on an Illumina HiSeq 2500. TCRdb trimmed public reads at Q25 via fastp, called clones via MiXCR and kept in-frame beta chains. Rows are unified per CDR3 protein, each entry keeping the most common DNA and genes. The sample has 530,000 or so distinct CDR3 sequences on record, 10% to 15% of them singletons. The top ten clonotypes cover roughly 10% of the sample.

Recombination linked TRBV7-9 to TRBJ2-7, with the D gene not clear enough to name. The sequencing here drew on PBMCs from blood, taken on the day of vaccination. The sequence came from a man between 45 and 60 years old who received an inactivated influenza vaccine. Donor details come from another sample of the same person, matched by shared clones. The DNA sequence follows: TGTGCCAGCAGCTTGAGCTCCTACGAGCAGTACTTC. This is translated as CASSLSSYEQYF.